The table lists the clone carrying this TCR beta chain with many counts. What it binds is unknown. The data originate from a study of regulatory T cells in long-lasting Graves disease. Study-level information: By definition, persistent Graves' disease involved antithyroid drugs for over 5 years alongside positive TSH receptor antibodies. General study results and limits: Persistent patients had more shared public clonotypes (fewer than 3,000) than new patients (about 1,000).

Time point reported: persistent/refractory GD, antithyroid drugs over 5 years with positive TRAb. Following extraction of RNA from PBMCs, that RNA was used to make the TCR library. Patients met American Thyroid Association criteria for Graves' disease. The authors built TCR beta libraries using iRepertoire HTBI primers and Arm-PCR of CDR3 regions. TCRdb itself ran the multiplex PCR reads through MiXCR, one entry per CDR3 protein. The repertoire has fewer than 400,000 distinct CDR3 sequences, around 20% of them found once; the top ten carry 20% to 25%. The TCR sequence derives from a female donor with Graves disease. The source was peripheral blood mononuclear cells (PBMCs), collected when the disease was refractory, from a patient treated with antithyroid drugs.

As DNA, the CDR3 is TGTGCCAGCAGTGAAACAGGGATCTGGCCCCAGCATTTT. Its translation is CASSETGIWPQHF. The J gene is TRBJ1-5, the V gene TRBV6-1, with D possibly matching TRBD1 (6 bases). This CDR3 is built from 13 residues. Germline assignment: CDR1 MNHNS and CDR2 SASEGT. Trimming removed 2 bases at V and 9 bases at J, with 11 bases between.